This TCR beta chain emerged from a study of blood T cells in healthy people across ages. Study background: When template switching was applied, about one barcoded beta molecule was captured per two T cells.

Through a sample-barcoded 5' primer and a J-beta primer mix, a second PCR was run for roughly 6 to 12 cycles. Each CDR3 protein gets one entry after TCRdb re-called the 5' RACE reads with MiXCR. The sample has 1.5 million to 2 million distinct CDR3 sequences, roughly 27% seen once; the top ten hold 6.5% to 8.5%. V dropped 3 bases and J dropped 10 bases, with 16 bases sitting between them. CDR1 is ENHRY, CDR2 SYGVKD, per germline. The CDR3 length is 14 residues. As to this clonotype: Antigen unknown.

Study-wide points: The recorded TCR beta diversity per million T cells decreased in a roughly linear manner with age. Estimates drawn from one million T cells were deemed to understate diversity.

The receptor comes from a woman aged 30 to 39 in good health. The gene calls are TRBV10-3 and TRBJ2-1, with D maybe TRBD1 (5 bases). The sample taken for sequencing was blood. The CDR3 loop is CAISEMRQSYEQFF. In nucleotides, the CDR3 is TGTGCCATCAGTGAAATGCGACAGTCCTACGAGCAGTTCTTC.